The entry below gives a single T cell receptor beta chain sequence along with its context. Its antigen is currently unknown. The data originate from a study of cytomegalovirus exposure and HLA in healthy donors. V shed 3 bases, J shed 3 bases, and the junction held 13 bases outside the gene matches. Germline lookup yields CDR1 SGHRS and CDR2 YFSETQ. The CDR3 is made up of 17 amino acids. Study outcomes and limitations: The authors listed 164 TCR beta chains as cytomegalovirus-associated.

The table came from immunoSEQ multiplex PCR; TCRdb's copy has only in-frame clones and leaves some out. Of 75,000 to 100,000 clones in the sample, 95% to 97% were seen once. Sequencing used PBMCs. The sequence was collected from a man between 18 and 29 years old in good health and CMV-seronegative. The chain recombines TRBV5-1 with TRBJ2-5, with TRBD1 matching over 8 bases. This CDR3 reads CASSWSGTGDVKETQYF. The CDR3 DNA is TGCGCCAGCAGCTGGTCCGGGACAGGTGACGTCAAAGAGACCCAGTACTTC.